These 32 T cell receptor beta chains were sequenced from one sample in a study of T-cell memory formation after mild COVID-19 (dated by TCRdb to about 2021). The library came from 5' RACE. The sequencer was an Illumina NovaSeq 6000. TCRdb's own reprocessing of the public reads used fastp at Q25 and MiXCR and kept productive beta chains. Each entry is one CDR3 protein sequence, shown with its most common DNA and genes. The sample includes 140,000 to 150,000 distinct CDR3 sequences, with 20% to 25% observed a single time. Of the sample, roughly 25% falls within the top ten clones. Sequencing was carried out using PBMCs or a T cell subset sorted from them (not recorded which). The receptors here all came from an adult woman who had mild COVID-19 (a few samples of this study predate the infection). The sample titles of this study are shuffled in the database, so cell type and time point are left out; the donor was told from shared clones.

The chain is built from TRBV20-1 and TRBJ2-7, with 11 bases that match TRBD2. This CDR3 comprises 17 residues. Germline V gene data show CDR1 as DFQATT and CDR2 as SNEGSKA (reference sequence). With 3 bases clipped from V and 2 bases from J, the junction kept 12 bases outside the gene matches. The CDR3 DNA reads TGCAGTGCTAGGAGGCTAGCGGGAGGAACGGAAGCCTACGAGCAGTACTTC. Translated, it gives CSARRLAGGTEAYEQYF.

This chain links TRBV20-1 with TRBJ1-1; a possible D gene is TRBD1 (6 bases). V gave up 6 bases and J gave up 0 bases, with 14 bases separating them. Germline-derived CDR1 and CDR2 are DFQATT and SNEGSKA (reference sequence). The CDR3 length is 14 residues. The CDR3 nucleotides read TGCAGTGCCGACAGGACAAAGTTGAACACTGAAGCTTTCTTT. It is translated as CSADRTKLNTEAFF.

This clonotype was seen a handful of times. This sequence joins TRBV7-9 and TRBJ2-2; 8 bases are shared with TRBD1. The germline gives CDR1 SEHNR, CDR2 FQNEAQ (reference sequence). CDR3 length: 14 amino acids. The V gene end was trimmed by 11 bases and the J gene end by 5 bases; junction bases not matched to a gene: 10. DNA of the CDR3: TGTGCCTTGGCCCGACAGGGGAAAACCGGGGAGCTGTTTTTT. It translates to CALARQGKTGELFF.

The V call is TRBV12-3 or TRBV12-4, the J call TRBJ1-1; TRBD1 agrees at 10 bases. The V and J ends lost 2 bases and 3 bases, in that order; junction bases with no gene match: 9. The CDR3 is made up of 17 amino acids. The CDR3, as DNA: TGTGCCAGCAGTTTAACCCGACAGGGGGCTGTTTACACTGAAGCTTTCTTT. It is translated as CASSLTRQGAVYTEAFF.

This clonotype came up a few times. The chain couples TRBV4-1 to TRBJ2-5; 7 positions match TRBD2. Trimming at V came to 5 bases and at J to 0 bases, leaving 3 bases not matched to a gene. This CDR3 region has 14 residues. In germline, CDR1 is MGHRA, CDR2 YSYEKL. This chain's CDR3 is CASSSGAYQETQYF. The CDR3 DNA sequence: TGCGCCAGCAGCAGCGGGGCTTACCAAGAGACCCAGTACTTC.

The rearrangement uses TRBV9 and TRBJ2-3; 7 bases map to TRBD1. J lost 3 bases, V lost 4 bases, and 5 bases had no gene match. Looked up from germline, CDR1 is SGDLS and CDR2 is YYNGEE. The CDR3 is made up of 14 amino acids. The CDR3 is CASSLGQETDTQYF. The CDR3, as DNA: TGTGCCAGCAGCTTAGGACAGGAGACAGATACGCAGTATTTT. The full variable domain, in which reference TRBV9 and TRBJ2-3 provide the parts outside the CDR3, is DSGVTQTPKHLITATGQRVTLRCSPRSGDLSVYWYQQSLDQGLQFLIQYYNGEERAKGNILERFSAQQFPDLHSELNLSSLELGDSALYFCASSLGQETDTQYFGPGTRLTVL.

The rearrangement joins TRBV29-1 to TRBJ2-7, with D unclear. Per germline, CDR1 SQVTM and CDR2 ANQGSEA. V was trimmed by 5 bases and J by 0 bases, leaving 11 bases between them. There are 13 residues in the CDR3. CDR3 in DNA: TGCAGCGTTTTAGGTCAGGACTCCTACGAGCAGTACTTC. Its translation is CSVLGQDSYEQYF.

This clonotype has more than one count but fewer than ten. V is TRBV7-3 and J is TRBJ1-2, with D possibly being TRBD1 (6 bases). V dropped 5 bases and J dropped 5 bases, with 18 bases sitting between them. The CDR3 spans 15 residues. Germline loops: CDR1 SGHTA, CDR2 FQGTGA. The DNA for the CDR3 is TGTGCCAGCAGCACCGGGACACCCAGCTTATATGGCTACACCTTC. Amino acids: CASSTGTPSLYGYTF. The whole variable domain, filled in from reference TRBV7-3 and TRBJ1-2, reads GAGVSQTPSNKVTEKGKYVELRCDPISGHTALYWYRQSLGQGPEFLIYFQGTGAADDSGLPNDRFFAVRPEGSVSTLKIQRTERGDSAVYLCASSTGTPSLYGYTFGSGTRLTVV.

V is TRBV15 and J is TRBJ2-7, with D tentatively TRBD1 (6 bases). V was shortened by 0 bases and J by 0 bases, with 15 bases between the two germline ends. Germline loops: CDR1 LNHNV, CDR2 YYDKDF (reference sequence). CDR3 size: 17 residues. Here the CDR3 reads CATSRDPAGQSSYEQYF. The CDR3 region has the DNA TGTGCCACCAGCAGAGACCCAGCCGGACAGAGCTCCTACGAGCAGTACTTC.

This clonotype was seen more than once but under ten times. The gene calls are TRBV30 and TRBJ2-1; the D gene is possibly TRBD2 (7 bases). The V end lost 5 bases, the J end lost 5 bases, and 16 bases lay between the germline ends. There are 14 residues in the CDR3. Germline CDR1 GTSNPN, CDR2 SVGIG (reference sequence). The CDR3 bases are TGTGCCTGGTCCTTACAGCGGGACAACAATGAGCAGTTCTTC. Protein sequence: CAWSLQRDNNEQFF. The full variable domain, completed using reference TRBV30 and TRBJ2-1, is SQTIHQWPATLVQPVGSPLSLECTVEGTSNPNLYWYRQAAGRGLQLLFYSVGIGQISSEVPQNLSASRPQDRQFILSSKKLLLSDSGFYLCAWSLQRDNNEQFFGPGTRLTVL.

The CDR3 DNA is TGCAGCGTGGGGGCGGGGGGAGCGCAGTTCTTC. Translated, it gives CSVGAGGAQFF. V and J are TRBV29-1 and TRBJ2-1; 8 bases match TRBD2. The germline V gene encodes CDR1 SQVTM and CDR2 ANQGSEA. Trimming at V came to 6 bases and at J to 12 bases, leaving 7 bases not matched to a gene. CDR3 length: 11 residues.

This clonotype came up a few times. This chain links TRBV5-1 with TRBJ2-7; D is possibly TRBD1 (6 bases). The length of the CDR3 is 14 residues. The V gene lost 0 bases and the J gene lost 5 bases, with 12 bases spanning the gap. CDR1 and CDR2 from the germline V gene are SGHRS and YFSETQ. The CDR3 coding sequence is TGCGCCAGCAGCTTGGAAGGGGGTATCCACGAGCAGTACTTC. It translates to CASSLEGGIHEQYF.

This clonotype was counted only a few times. The chain carries TRBV11-2 and TRBJ1-1; D is uncertain. V was clipped by 8 bases and J by 0 bases, with 7 bases between them. In germline, CDR1 is SGHAT, CDR2 FQNNGV. The CDR3 length is 12 residues. CDR3 in amino acids: CASALLNTEAFF. The CDR3 region has the DNA TGTGCCAGCGCCCTTCTGAACACTGAAGCTTTCTTT.

This rearrangement joins TRBV21-1 to TRBJ2-5. TRBV21-1 is a pseudogene locus. The CDR3 extends over 19 amino acids. This CDR3 is CASSKETAVGREAQETQYF. The CDR3 DNA sequence: TGTGCCAGCAGCAAAGAGACCGCGGTGGGTAGGGAAGCTCAAGAGACCCAGTACTTC.

This clonotype was seen more than once but under ten times. The chain recombines TRBV29-1 with TRBJ2-7; D remains ambiguous. Trimming left V 6 bases short and J 0 bases short, with 6 bases between. Per the germline V gene, CDR1 is SQVTM and CDR2 is ANQGSEA. This CDR3 has 11 amino acids. CDR3 sequence reads: CSVRSSYEQYF. CDR3 nucleotides: TGCAGCGTCAGGAGCTCCTACGAGCAGTACTTC.

The genes are TRBV12-3 or TRBV12-4 and TRBJ2-1, with 8 positions matching TRBD1. J gave up 9 bases and V 7 bases, and 11 bases lay outside the gene matches. The CDR3 loop spans 14 amino acids. CDR3 sequence: CASTDDRGASEQFF. CDR3 nucleotide sequence: TGTGCCAGCACCGACGACAGGGGAGCTAGTGAGCAGTTCTTC.

V is TRBV7-9 and J is TRBJ2-1; 8 positions match TRBD2. Germline V gene lookup returns CDR1 SEHNR and CDR2 FQNEAQ (reference sequence). V was clipped by 5 bases and J by 4 bases; unmatched bases: 10. The CDR3 has 16 amino acids. The CDR3 here is CASSTVLAAHYNEQFF. The CDR3 DNA follows: TGTGCCAGCAGCACTGTACTAGCGGCCCATTACAATGAGCAGTTCTTC.

This clonotype turned up a few times. The genes are TRBV20-1 and TRBJ2-7, with D possibly being TRBD2 (5 bases). Trimming pared 5 bases from V and 5 bases from J, leaving 19 bases between. The CDR3 has 14 residues. CDR1 is DFQATT and CDR2 is SNEGSKA in the germline V gene (reference sequence). CDR3 residues: CSASPDFLVHEQYF. In nucleotides, the CDR3 is TGCAGTGCTTCCCCGGACTTCCTGGTCCACGAGCAGTACTTC.

The chain combines TRBV4-1 with TRBJ2-1; possibly TRBD2 for D (6 bases). Trimming pared 0 bases from V and 1 base from J, leaving 10 bases between. This CDR3 is 16 amino acids long. Germline CDR1 is MGHRA and CDR2 is YSYEKL. The CDR3, as DNA: TGCGCCAGCAGCCAAGATATGGGGGGATCCTACAATGAGCAGTTCTTC. Translated, it gives CASSQDMGGSYNEQFF.

The chain uses TRBV9 and TRBJ1-1, with D unresolved. The germline V and J ends were trimmed by 0 bases and 3 bases, with 12 bases remaining between them. Germline lookup yields CDR1 SGDLS and CDR2 YYNGEE. This CDR3 spans 15 amino acids. The CDR3 is CASSVEVGTYTEAFF. DNA of the CDR3: TGTGCCAGCAGCGTAGAGGTGGGAACTTACACTGAAGCTTTCTTT.

The chain links TRBV20-1 to TRBJ2-5; 13 positions match TRBD2. The V and J ends lost 0 bases and 0 bases, in that order; junction bases with no gene match: 10. Germline CDR1 reads DFQATT; CDR2 reads SNEGSKA (reference sequence). The CDR3 contains 19 residues. CDR3 nucleotides: TGCAGTGCTAGAGAGATTAGGGGACTAGCGGGAAGGTACCAAGAGACCCAGTACTTC. This translates into CSAREIRGLAGRYQETQYF.

The chain is built from TRBV20-1 and TRBJ2-5; possibly TRBD1 for D (5 bases). The length of the CDR3 is 10 residues. CDR1 DFQATT and CDR2 SNEGSKA come from the germline V gene (reference sequence). CDR3 sequence: CKGHRETQYF. The CDR3 nucleotides read TGCAAGGGGCATCGGGAGACCCAGTACTTC.

This clonotype has a handful of counts. The chain couples TRBV6-1 to TRBJ1-2; 8 bases align to TRBD1. CDR1 is MNHNS, CDR2 SASEGT, per germline. This CDR3 spans 17 amino acids. V was pared by 9 bases and J by 3 bases, with 18 bases of the junction left unmatched. The CDR3 protein is CASLEEGDRRRDYGYTF. The CDR3 region has the DNA TGTGCCAGTCTCGAAGAGGGGGACAGGCGGAGGGACTATGGCTACACCTTC.

This chain uses TRBV12-3 or TRBV12-4 with TRBJ2-4; possible D gene TRBD1, 6 bases. The CDR3 runs to 11 residues. V shed 5 bases and J shed 9 bases, with 8 bases lying between them. The CDR3 reads CASSKQGIQYF. CDR3 bases: TGTGCCAGCAGTAAACAGGGCATTCAGTACTTC.

The chain employs TRBV5-6 and TRBJ1-1; 7 positions match TRBD1. This CDR3 comprises 15 residues. V dropped 4 bases and J dropped 3; count of bases not matched to a gene: 9. Germline V gene lookup returns CDR1 SGHDT and CDR2 YYEEEE. In DNA form, the CDR3 reads TGTGCCAGCAGCAGAGGAAACAGGGGATACACTGAAGCTTTCTTT. This translates into CASSRGNRGYTEAFF.

The rearrangement links TRBV24-1 to TRBJ2-3; possibly TRBD2 for D (5 bases). The CDR3 is made up of 14 amino acids. Germline loops: CDR1 KGHDR, CDR2 SFDVKD. Between the trimmed V and J ends, which lost 4 bases and 0 bases, there was a span of 7 bases. CDR3 DNA: TGTGCCACCAGTGAACGGGGAAGCACAGATACGCAGTATTTT. It codes for CATSERGSTDTQYF.

This clonotype has more than one count but fewer than ten. The chain recombines TRBV20-1 with TRBJ1-5; 7 nucleotides line up with TRBD1. V shed 2 bases, J shed 2 bases, and the junction held 0 bases outside the gene matches. The CDR3 contains 13 residues. The germline V gene encodes CDR1 DFQATT and CDR2 SNEGSKA (reference sequence). CDR3 sequence (DNA): TGCAGTGCTAGACAGGGGGGCAATCAGCCCCAGCATTTT. Protein: CSARQGGNQPQHF.

This clonotype was detected a few times. The rearrangement links TRBV5-6 to TRBJ2-5; D call uncertain. Between the trimmed V and J ends, which lost 0 bases and 5 bases, there was a span of 14 bases. The length of the CDR3 is 15 residues. Germline V gives CDR1 SGHDT, CDR2 YYEEEE. CDR3 region: CASSLVGNARETQYF. The CDR3 DNA sequence: TGTGCCAGCAGCTTGGTGGGCAACGCTCGGGAGACCCAGTACTTC.

This clonotype was seen a handful of times. The chain carries TRBV6-2 or TRBV6-3 and TRBJ2-7, with D perhaps TRBD1 or TRBD2 (5 bases each). Germline CDR1 reads MNHEY; CDR2 reads SVGEGT. V was trimmed by 6 bases and J by 0 bases, leaving 12 bases between them. This CDR3 has 14 residues. The CDR3 region has the DNA TGTGCCAGCAGGTTCAGGGAGCTCTCCTACGAGCAGTACTTC. It codes for CASRFRELSYEQYF.

The chain couples TRBV6-5 to TRBJ2-2; D is perhaps TRBD1 (5 bases). Germline CDR1 MNHEY, CDR2 SVGAGI. The CDR3 is 15 amino acids. V lost 1 base to trimming and J lost 1 base, with 7 bases between them. The CDR3 loop is CASSYWQGNTGELFF. The DNA for the CDR3 is TGTGCCAGCAGTTACTGGCAGGGGAACACCGGGGAGCTGTTTTTT.

The table lists this clonotype with a few counts. This chain connects TRBV7-9 to TRBJ2-7; 12 nucleotides align to TRBD2. The CDR3 sequence is 16 residues long. V shed 5 bases, J shed 1 base, and the junction held 6 bases outside the gene matches. In germline, CDR1 is SEHNR, CDR2 FQNEAQ (reference sequence). In nucleotides, the CDR3 is TGTGCCAGCAGCCTGACTAGCGGGGGCATGTCCTACGAGCAGTACTTC. This codes for CASSLTSGGMSYEQYF.

This clonotype has a handful of counts. This rearrangement joins TRBV4-3 to TRBJ2-2, with D uncertain. V lost 4 bases, J lost 4 bases, and 16 bases lay in between. Germline values: CDR1 LGHNA, CDR2 YSLEER. The CDR3 runs 16 residues. Here the CDR3 DNA reads TGCGCCAGCAGCCTCGGCGAAGGGTATGCCACCGGGGAGCTGTTTTTT. It specifies CASSLGEGYATGELFF.